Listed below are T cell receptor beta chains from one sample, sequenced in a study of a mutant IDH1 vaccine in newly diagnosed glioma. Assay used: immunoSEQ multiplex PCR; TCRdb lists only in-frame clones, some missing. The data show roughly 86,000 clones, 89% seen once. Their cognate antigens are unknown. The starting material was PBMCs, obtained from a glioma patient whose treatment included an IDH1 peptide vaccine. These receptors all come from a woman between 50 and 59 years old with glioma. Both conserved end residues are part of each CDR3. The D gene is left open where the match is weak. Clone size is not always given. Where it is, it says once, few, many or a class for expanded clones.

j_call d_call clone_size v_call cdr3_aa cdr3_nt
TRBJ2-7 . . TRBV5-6 CASSLRELVYEQYF TGTGCCAGCAGCTTGCGGGAGTTAGTCTACGAGCAGTACTTC
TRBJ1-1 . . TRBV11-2 CASSLTGGFVTEAFF TGTGCCAGCAGCTTAACGGGGGGGTTTGTCACTGAAGCTTTCTTT
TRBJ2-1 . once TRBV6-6 CASSYQPSYNEQFF TGTGCCAGCAGTTACCAGCCCTCCTACAATGAGCAGTTCTTC
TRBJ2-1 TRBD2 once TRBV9 CASSVGGRAQGEQFF TGTGCCAGCAGCGTAGGAGGGAGGGCCCAAGGTGAGCAGTTCTTC
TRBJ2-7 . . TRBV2 CASADELGTLLEQYF TGTGCCAGCGCCGACGAACTAGGCACCCTTCTGGAGCAGTACTTC
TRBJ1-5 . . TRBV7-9 CASSLVGRGQPQHF TGTGCCAGCAGCTTAGTGGGCCGCGGGCAGCCCCAGCATTTT
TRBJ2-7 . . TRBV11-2 CASSLNPAGPYEQYF TGTGCCAGCAGCTTAAACCCGGCAGGCCCCTACGAGCAGTACTTC
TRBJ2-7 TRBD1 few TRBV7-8 CASSVRDRFSYEQYF TGTGCCAGCAGCGTCCGGGACAGGTTCTCCTACGAGCAGTACTTC
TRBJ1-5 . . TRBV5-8 CASSFTVVYSNQPQHF TGTGCCAGCAGCTTTACGGTCGTTTATAGCAATCAGCCCCAGCATTTT
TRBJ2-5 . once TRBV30 CAWSAGSETQYF TGTGCCTGGAGTGCAGGGTCTGAGACCCAGTACTTC
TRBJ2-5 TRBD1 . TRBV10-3 CAISESGQGRETQYF TGTGCCATCAGTGAGTCGGGACAGGGGAGGGAGACCCAGTACTTC
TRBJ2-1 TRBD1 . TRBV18 CASSLLPGGAHNEQFF TGTGCCAGCTCACTTCTCCCAGGGGGCGCCCACAATGAGCAGTTCTTC
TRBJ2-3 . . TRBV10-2 CASRGLRDTQYF TGCGCCAGCAGGGGCCTTAGGGATACGCAGTATTTT
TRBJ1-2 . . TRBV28 CASSTSGPLYGYTF TGTGCCAGCAGCACCTCTGGGCCTCTCTATGGCTACACCTTC
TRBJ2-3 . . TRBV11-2 CASSLVRGPSTDTQYF TGTGCCAGCAGCTTAGTTCGGGGACCTAGCACAGATACGCAGTATTTT
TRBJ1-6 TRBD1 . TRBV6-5 CASSSPGTALHF TGTGCCAGCAGTTCCCCAGGGACAGCCCTCCACTTT
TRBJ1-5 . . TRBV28 CASTLRGDGNQPQHF TGTGCCAGCACCTTAAGGGGGGACGGCAATCAGCCCCAGCATTTT
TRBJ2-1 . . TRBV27 CASSLEGYNEQFF TGTGCCAGCAGCCTGGAAGGGTACAATGAGCAGTTCTTC
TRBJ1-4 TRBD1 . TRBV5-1 CASTPSGTGTEKLFF TGCGCCAGCACCCCCTCCGGGACAGGGACCGAAAAACTGTTTTTT
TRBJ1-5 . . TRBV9 CASSLNSNQPQHF TGTGCCAGCAGCCTCAATAGCAATCAGCCCCAGCATTTT
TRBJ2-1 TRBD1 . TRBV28 CASSLSGDREFF TGTGCCAGCAGTTTATCGGGGGACAGGGAGTTCTTC
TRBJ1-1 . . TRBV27 CASSLEGNTEAFF TGTGCCAGCAGTCTAGAGGGAAACACTGAAGCTTTCTTT
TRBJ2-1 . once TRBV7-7 CASSLGDYNEQFF TGTGCTAGCAGCTTAGGAGATTACAATGAGCAGTTCTTC
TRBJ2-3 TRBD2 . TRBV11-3 CASALGLAGVTDTQYF TGTGCCAGCGCATTGGGACTAGCGGGAGTCACAGATACGCAGTATTTT
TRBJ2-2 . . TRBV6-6 CASSYYGRNTGELFF TGTGCCAGCAGTTACTATGGCAGGAACACCGGGGAGCTGTTTTTT
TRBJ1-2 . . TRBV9 CASSARGAGRYGYTF TGTGCCAGCAGCGCGAGAGGGGCAGGGAGGTATGGTTACACCTTC
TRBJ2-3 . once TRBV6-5 CASRPLARRTDTQYF TGTGCCAGCAGACCGCTAGCGAGACGCACAGATACGCAGTATTTT
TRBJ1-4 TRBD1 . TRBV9 CASSTLGQANEKLFF TGTGCCAGCAGCACCTTGGGACAGGCCAATGAAAAACTGTTTTTT
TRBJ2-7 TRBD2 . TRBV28 CASSFPAGAGGLYEQYF TGTGCCAGCAGTTTCCCGGCGGGAGCGGGAGGCCTCTACGAGCAGTACTTC
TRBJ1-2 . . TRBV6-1 CASSARTEANYGYTF TGTGCCAGCAGTGCCCGGACCGAAGCAAACTATGGCTACACCTTC
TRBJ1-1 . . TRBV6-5 CASSQQGTEAFF TGTGCCAGCAGCCAACAGGGAACTGAAGCTTTCTTT
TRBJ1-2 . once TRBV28 CASSLWSANYGYTF TGTGCCAGCAGTTTGTGGTCAGCTAACTATGGCTACACCTTC
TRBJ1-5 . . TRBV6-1 CASSDSRVRDQPQHF TGTGCCAGCAGTGATAGCAGGGTAAGGGATCAGCCCCAGCATTTT
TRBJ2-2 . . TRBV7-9 CASSHRDTGGTGELFF TGTGCCAGCAGCCACCGGGACACAGGAGGGACCGGGGAGCTGTTTTTT
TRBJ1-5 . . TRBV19 CASSIRFSISPYSNQPQHF TGTGCCAGTAGTATTAGGTTCTCCATCTCCCCGTATAGCAATCAGCCCCAGCATTTT
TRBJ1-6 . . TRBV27 CASSPLNSPLHF TGTGCCAGCAGTCCGCTTAATTCACCCCTCCACTTT
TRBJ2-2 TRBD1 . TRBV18 CASSRDRNTGELFF TGTGCCAGCTCACGGGACAGAAACACCGGGGAGCTGTTTTTT
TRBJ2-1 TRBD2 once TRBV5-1 CASSIAGSSYNEQFF TGCGCCAGCTCGATAGCGGGTTCTTCCTACAATGAGCAGTTCTTC
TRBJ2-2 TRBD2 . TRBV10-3 CATQTSGRNTGELFF TGTGCCACCCAGACTAGCGGGAGAAACACCGGGGAGCTGTTTTTT
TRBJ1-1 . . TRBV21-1 CASSGQGNEAFF TGTGCCAGCAGCGGACAGGGGAATGAAGCTTTCTTT
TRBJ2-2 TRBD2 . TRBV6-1 CASSKGGGLNTGELFF TGTGCCAGCAGTAAAGGCGGGGGACTCAACACCGGGGAGCTGTTTTTT
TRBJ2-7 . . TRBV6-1 CASSWERSSYEQYF TGTGCCAGCAGTTGGGAAAGAAGCTCCTACGAGCAGTACTTC
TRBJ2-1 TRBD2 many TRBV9 CASSRTSGSDEQFF TGTGCCAGCAGCCGGACTAGCGGGAGTGATGAGCAGTTCTTC
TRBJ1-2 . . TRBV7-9 CASSGQYTYGYTF TGTGCCAGCAGCGGTCAATACACCTATGGCTACACCTTC
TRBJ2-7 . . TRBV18 CASSPGQGTYEQYF TGTGCCAGCTCACCAGGGCAAGGGACTTACGAGCAGTACTTC
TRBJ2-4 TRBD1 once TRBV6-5 CASSFTRTGINIQYF TGTGCCAGCAGTTTTACCAGGACAGGGATAAACATTCAGTACTTC
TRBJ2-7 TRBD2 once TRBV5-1 CASSLTSGGSYEQYF TGCGCCAGCAGCTTAACTAGCGGGGGTTCCTACGAGCAGTACTTC
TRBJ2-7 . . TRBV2 CASTPLGWSYEQYF TGTGCCAGCACCCCTTTAGGCTGGTCCTACGAGCAGTACTTC
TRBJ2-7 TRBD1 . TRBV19 CASRRGLLYEQYF TGTGCCAGTCGCAGGGGGCTTCTCTACGAGCAGTACTTC
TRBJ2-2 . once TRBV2 CASSERLGVGELFF TGTGCCAGCAGTGAAAGGCTTGGGGTCGGGGAGCTGTTTTTT
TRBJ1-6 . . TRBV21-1 CASSNYGEGSPLHF TGTGCCAGCAGCAATTATGGTGAAGGCTCACCCCTCCACTTT
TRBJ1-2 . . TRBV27 CASSDGYGYTF TGTGCCAGCAGTGACGGCTATGGCTACACCTTC
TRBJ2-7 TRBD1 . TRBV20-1 CSLDRAREQYF TGCAGTCTGGACAGGGCGAGAGAGCAGTACTTC
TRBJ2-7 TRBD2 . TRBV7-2 CASSPGLAYNYEQYF TGTGCCAGCAGCCCGGGACTAGCGTACAACTACGAGCAGTACTTC